This entry is about one TCR beta chain. Its specificity is not known. Both TRBC1 and TRBC2 were covered by a beta constant-region primer of two equimolar oligonucleotides. A 12-nucleotide UMI and the SP2 primer were added to the cDNA 3' end by oligonucleotide ligation. TCRdb ran MiXCR on the UMI-ligation and nested PCR reads and lists one entry per CDR3 protein. The sample has around 160,000 distinct CDR3 sequences, about a sixth seen once; the top ten hold just over 0.14%. This sample stems from a study of naive and memory T cell subsets. Study-wide results and limits: A clonotype means one alpha or beta sequence, not an alpha/beta pair. Naive repertoires, especially CD8, held a few larger clonotypes, possibly memory cells re-expressing CD45RA.

The germline V gene encodes CDR1 KGHDR and CDR2 SFDVKD. Trimming stripped 5 bases from V and 2 bases from J, with 11 bases between. This CDR3 is 15 amino acids long. Four subsets defined by CD45RA and CD27 were sorted after CD3, CD4, CD8 and live/dead staining. The rearrangement joins TRBV24-1 to TRBJ2-2; no clear D. The clonotype comes from a human donor in good health. The sequenced sample consisted of naive CD4+ T cells from blood. The CDR3 region has the DNA TGTGCCACCAGTGGTAGGTCAGCAAACACCGGGGAGCTGTTTTTT. It encodes CATSGRSANTGELFF.